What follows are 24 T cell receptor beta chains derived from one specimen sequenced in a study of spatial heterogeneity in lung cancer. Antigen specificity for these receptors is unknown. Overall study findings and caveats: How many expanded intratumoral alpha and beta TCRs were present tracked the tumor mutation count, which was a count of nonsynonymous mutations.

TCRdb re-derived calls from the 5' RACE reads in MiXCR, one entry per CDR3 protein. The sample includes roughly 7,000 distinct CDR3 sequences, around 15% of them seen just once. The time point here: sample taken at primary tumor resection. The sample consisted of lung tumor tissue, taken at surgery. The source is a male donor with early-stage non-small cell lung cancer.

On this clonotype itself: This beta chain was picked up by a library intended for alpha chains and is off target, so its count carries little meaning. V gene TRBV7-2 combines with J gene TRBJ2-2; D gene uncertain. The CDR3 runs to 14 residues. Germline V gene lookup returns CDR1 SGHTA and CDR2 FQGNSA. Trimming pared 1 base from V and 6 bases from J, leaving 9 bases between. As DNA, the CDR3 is TGTGCCAGCAGCTTAGTTGGTATGGCCGGGGAGCTGTTTTTT. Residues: CASSLVGMAGELFF.

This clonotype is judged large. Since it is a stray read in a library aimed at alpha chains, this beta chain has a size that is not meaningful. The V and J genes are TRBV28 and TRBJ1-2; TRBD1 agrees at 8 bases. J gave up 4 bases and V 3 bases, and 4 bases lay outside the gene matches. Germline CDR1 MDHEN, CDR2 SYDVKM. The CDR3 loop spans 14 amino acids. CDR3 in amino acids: CASSFSGTGYGYTF. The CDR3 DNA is TGTGCCAGCAGTTTTTCCGGGACAGGCTATGGCTACACCTTC.

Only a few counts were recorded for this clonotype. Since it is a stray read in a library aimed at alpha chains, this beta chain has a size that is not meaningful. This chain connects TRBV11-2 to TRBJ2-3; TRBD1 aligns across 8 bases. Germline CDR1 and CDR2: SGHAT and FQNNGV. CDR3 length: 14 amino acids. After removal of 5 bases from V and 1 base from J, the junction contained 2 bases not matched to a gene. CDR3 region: CASSPDRGTDTQYF. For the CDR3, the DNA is TGTGCCAGCAGCCCGGACAGGGGCACAGATACGCAGTATTTT. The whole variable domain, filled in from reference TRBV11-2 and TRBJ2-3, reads EAGVAQSPRYKIIEKRQSVAFWCNPISGHATLYWYQQILGQGPKLLIQFQNNGVVDDSQLPKDRFSAERLKGVDSTLKIQPAKLEDSAVYLCASSPDRGTDTQYFGPGTRLTVL.

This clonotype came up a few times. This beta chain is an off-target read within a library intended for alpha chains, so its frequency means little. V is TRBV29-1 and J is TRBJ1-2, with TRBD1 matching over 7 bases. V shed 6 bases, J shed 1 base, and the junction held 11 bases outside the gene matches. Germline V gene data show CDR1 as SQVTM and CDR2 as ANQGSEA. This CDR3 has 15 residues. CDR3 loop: CSVPTPGQFNYGYTF. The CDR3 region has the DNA TGCAGCGTCCCTACGCCGGGACAGTTTAACTATGGCTACACCTTC.

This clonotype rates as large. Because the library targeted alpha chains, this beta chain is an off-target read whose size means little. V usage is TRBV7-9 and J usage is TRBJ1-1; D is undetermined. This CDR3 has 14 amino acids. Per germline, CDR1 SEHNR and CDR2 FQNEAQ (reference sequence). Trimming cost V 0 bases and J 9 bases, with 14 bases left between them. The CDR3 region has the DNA TGTGCCAGCAGCTTAGCGGAAGGGATGGGCCAAGCTTTCTTT. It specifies CASSLAEGMGQAFF.

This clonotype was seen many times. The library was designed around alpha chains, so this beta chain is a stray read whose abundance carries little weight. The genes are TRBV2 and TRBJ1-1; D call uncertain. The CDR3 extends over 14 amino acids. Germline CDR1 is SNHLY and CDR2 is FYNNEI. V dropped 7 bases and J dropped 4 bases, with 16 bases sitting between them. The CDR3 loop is CASNELGIGTEAFF. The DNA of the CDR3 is TGTGCCAGCAACGAGTTGGGTATCGGCACTGAAGCTTTCTTT.

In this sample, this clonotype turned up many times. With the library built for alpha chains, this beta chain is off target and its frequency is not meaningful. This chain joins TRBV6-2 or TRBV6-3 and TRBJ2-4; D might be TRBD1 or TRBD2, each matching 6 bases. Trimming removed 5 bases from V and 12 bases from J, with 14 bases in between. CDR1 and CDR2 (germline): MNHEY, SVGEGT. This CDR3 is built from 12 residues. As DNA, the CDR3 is TGTGCCAGCAGTATGACTAGGGGGGCTCAGTACTTC. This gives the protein CASSMTRGAQYF.

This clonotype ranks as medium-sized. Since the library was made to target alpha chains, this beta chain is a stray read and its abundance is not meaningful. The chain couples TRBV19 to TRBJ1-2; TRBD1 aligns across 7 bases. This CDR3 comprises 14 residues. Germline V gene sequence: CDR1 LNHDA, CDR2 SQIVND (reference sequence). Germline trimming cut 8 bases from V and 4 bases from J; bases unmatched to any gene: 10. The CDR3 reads CASHFTGDVYGYTF. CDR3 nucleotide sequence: TGTGCCAGTCATTTTACAGGGGATGTCTATGGCTACACCTTC.

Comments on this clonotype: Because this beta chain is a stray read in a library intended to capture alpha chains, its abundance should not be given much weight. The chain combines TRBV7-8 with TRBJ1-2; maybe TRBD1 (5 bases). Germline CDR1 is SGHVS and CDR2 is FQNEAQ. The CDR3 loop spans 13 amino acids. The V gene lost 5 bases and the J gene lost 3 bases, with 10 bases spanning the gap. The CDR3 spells CASSRDSDYGYTF. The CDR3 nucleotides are TGTGCCAGCAGCAGAGACAGCGACTATGGCTACACCTTC.

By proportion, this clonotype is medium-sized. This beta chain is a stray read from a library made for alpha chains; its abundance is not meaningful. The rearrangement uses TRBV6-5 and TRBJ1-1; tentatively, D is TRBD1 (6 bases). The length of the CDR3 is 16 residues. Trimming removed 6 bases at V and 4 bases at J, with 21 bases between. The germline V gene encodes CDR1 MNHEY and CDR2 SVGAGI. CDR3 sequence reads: CASREQGLLGITEAFF. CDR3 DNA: TGTGCCAGCAGGGAGCAGGGGCTCCTGGGTATCACTGAAGCTTTCTTT.

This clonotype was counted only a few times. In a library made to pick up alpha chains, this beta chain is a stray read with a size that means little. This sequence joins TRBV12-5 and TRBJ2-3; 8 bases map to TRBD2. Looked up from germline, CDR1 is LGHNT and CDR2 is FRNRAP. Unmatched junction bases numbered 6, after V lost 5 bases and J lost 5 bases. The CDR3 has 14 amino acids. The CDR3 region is CASGRSGGGDTQYF. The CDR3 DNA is TGTGCTAGTGGTCGGTCCGGGGGGGGAGATACGCAGTATTTT.

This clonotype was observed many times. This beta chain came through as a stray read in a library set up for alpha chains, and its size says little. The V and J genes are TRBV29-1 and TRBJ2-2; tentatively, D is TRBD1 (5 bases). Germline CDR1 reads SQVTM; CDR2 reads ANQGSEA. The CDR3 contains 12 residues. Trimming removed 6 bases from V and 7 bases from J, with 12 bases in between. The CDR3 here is CSVVRADGELFF. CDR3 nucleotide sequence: TGCAGCGTAGTCAGGGCAGACGGGGAGCTGTTTTTT.

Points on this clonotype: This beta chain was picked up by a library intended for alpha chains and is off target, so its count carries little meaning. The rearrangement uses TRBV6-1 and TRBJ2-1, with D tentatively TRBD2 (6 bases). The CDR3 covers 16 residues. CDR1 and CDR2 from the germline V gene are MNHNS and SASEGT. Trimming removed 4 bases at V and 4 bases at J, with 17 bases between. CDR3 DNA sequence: TGTGCCAGCAGTGGGGGAGGTGGGAGAGGTTACAATGAGCAGTTCTTC. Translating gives CASSGGGGRGYNEQFF.

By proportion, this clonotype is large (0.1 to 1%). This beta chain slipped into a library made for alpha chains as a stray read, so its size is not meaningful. The CDR3 DNA reads TGTGCCAGCAATACACAGGGGATATCTAATGAAAAACTGTTTTTT. This sequence encodes CASNTQGISNEKLFF. The chain links TRBV2 to TRBJ1-4; 7 bases match TRBD1. This CDR3 contains 15 residues. Germline trimming cut 7 bases from V and 3 bases from J; bases unmatched to any gene: 8. CDR1 is SNHLY and CDR2 is FYNNEI in the germline V gene. Full variable domain (missing parts from reference TRBV2 and TRBJ1-4): EPEVTQTPSHQVTQMGQEVILRCVPISNHLYFYWYRQILGQKVEFLVSFYNNEISEKSEIFDDQFSVERPDGSNFTLKIRSTKLEDSAMYFCASNTQGISNEKLFFGSGTQLSVL.

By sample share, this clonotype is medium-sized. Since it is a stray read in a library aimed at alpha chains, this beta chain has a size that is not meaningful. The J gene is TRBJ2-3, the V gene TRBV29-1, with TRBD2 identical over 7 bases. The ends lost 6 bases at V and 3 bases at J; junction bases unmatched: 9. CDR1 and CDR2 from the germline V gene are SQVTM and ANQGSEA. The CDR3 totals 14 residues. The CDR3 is CSVSWGGGTDTQYF. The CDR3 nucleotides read TGCAGCGTCAGTTGGGGGGGAGGGACAGATACGCAGTATTTT.

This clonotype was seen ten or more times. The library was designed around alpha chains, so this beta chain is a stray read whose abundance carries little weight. The CDR3 DNA reads TGCAGCGTTGCTGGGCAGGGGTTTGAAAAACTGTTTTTT. Protein: CSVAGQGFEKLFF. The V and J genes are TRBV29-1 and TRBJ1-4; a possible D gene is TRBD1 (6 bases). Deletions cut 4 bases from V and 7 bases from J, with 13 bases between. Germline CDR1 and CDR2: SQVTM and ANQGSEA. This CDR3 comprises 13 residues.

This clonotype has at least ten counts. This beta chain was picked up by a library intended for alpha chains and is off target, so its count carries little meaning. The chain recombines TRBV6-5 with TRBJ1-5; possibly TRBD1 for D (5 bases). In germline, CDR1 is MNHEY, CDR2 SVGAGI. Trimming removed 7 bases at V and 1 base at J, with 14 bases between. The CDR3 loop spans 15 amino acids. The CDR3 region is CASNRQRNSNQPQHF. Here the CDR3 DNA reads TGTGCCAGCAATCGACAGCGAAACAGCAATCAGCCCCAGCATTTT.

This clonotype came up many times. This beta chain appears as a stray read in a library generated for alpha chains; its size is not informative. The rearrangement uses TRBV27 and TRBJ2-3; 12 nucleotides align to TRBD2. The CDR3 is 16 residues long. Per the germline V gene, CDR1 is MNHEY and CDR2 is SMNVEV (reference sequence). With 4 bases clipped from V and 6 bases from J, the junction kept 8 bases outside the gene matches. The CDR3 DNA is TGTGCCAGCAGTTACCTAGCGGGAGGGCTGAAGGATACGCAGTATTTT. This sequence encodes CASSYLAGGLKDTQYF.

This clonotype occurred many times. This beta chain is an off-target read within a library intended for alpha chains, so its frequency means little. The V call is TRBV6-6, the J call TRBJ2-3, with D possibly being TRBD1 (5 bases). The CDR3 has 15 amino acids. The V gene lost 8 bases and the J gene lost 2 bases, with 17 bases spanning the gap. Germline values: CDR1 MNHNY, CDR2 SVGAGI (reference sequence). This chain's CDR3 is CASGSSRGTTDTQYF. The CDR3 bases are TGTGCCAGCGGATCTTCTAGGGGAACCACAGATACGCAGTATTTT.

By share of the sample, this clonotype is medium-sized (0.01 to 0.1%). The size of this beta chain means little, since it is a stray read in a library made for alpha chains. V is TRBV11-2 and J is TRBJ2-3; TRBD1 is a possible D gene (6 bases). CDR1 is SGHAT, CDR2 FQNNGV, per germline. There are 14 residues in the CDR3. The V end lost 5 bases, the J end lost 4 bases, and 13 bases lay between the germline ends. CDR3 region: CASSLQQGADTQYF. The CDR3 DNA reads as TGTGCCAGCAGCCTGCAACAGGGAGCAGATACGCAGTATTTT.

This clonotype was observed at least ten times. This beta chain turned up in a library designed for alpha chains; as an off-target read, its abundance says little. Here the CDR3 reads CASGSDSKLGELFF. CDR3 in DNA: TGTGCTAGTGGTTCCGACTCCAAACTAGGGGAGCTGTTTTTT. The chain couples TRBV12-5 to TRBJ2-2, with D unresolved. Looked up from germline, CDR1 is LGHNT and CDR2 is FRNRAP. V lost 4 bases, J lost 8 bases, and 14 bases lay in between. The CDR3 is 14 amino acids. The full variable domain, with the rest looked up from reference TRBV12-5 and TRBJ2-2, is DARVTQTPRHKVTEMGQEVTMRCQPILGHNTVFWYRQTMMQGLELLAYFRNRAPLDDSGMPKDRFSAEMPDATLATLKIQPSEPRDSAVYFCASGSDSKLGELFFGEGSRLTVL.

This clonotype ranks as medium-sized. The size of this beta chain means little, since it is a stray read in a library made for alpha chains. The CDR3 reads CASSLGTGGFQPQHF. CDR3 nucleotide sequence: TGTGCCAGCAGTTTAGGGACAGGGGGCTTTCAGCCCCAGCATTTT. The chain joins TRBV12-3 or TRBV12-4 to TRBJ1-5; TRBD1 agrees at 11 bases. V lost 1 base, J lost 6 bases, and 2 bases stayed unmatched. CDR3 length: 15 amino acids.

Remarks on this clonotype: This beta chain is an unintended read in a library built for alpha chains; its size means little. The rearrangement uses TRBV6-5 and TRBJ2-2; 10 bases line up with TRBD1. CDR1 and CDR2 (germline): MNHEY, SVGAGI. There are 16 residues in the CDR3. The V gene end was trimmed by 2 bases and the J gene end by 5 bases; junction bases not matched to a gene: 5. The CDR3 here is CASSYLGQGLTGELFF. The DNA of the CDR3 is TGTGCCAGCAGTTACCTGGGACAGGGGTTAACCGGGGAGCTGTTTTTT.

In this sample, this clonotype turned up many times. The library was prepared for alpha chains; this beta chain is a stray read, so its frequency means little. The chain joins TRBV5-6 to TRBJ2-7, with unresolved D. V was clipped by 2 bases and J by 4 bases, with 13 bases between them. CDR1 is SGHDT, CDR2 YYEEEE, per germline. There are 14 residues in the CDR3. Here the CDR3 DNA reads TGTGCCAGCAGCTTTGGGCTAATAACTTACGAGCAGTACTTC. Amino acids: CASSFGLITYEQYF. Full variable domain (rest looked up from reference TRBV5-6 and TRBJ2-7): DAGVTQSPTHLIKTRGQQVTLRCSPKSGHDTVSWYQQALGQGPQFIFQYYEEEERQRGNFPDRFSGHQFPNYSSELNVNALLLGDSALYLCASSFGLITYEQYFGPGTRLTVT.